Below, one TCR beta chain is given with its context. Membership in each cohort depended on participant-reported clinical history. Clones were sequenced by immunoSEQ multiplex PCR, and TCRdb holds only the in-frame ones, with some missing. This sample has a few hundred thousand clones; more than 75% occur once, and the top ten carry more than 6.5%. The CDR3 extends over 13 amino acids. After removal of 2 bases from V and 8 bases from J, the junction contained 5 bases not matched to a gene. This specimen comes from a study of blood T cell repertoires in COVID-19. Sample: PBMCs or T cells enriched from blood (not recorded which). This receptor was taken from a woman between 45 and 60 years old who had been exposed to COVID-19. The chain joins TRBV12-3 or TRBV12-4 to TRBJ1-2; 7 nucleotides align to TRBD1. DNA of the CDR3: TGTGCCAGCAGTTTACCAGGGGGATTAGGCTACACCTTC. Translated, it gives CASSLPGGLGYTF.